This T cell receptor beta chain was sequenced for a study of CXCR3-negative and CXCR3-positive naive CD8 T cells. The overall study: Collectively, the libraries yielded 140 million or so TRB reads in total, at about 1.5 +/- 0.3 million per library. Findings and caveats of the study: Comparison of naive CXCR3-negative and CXCR3-positive cells revealed similar TRBV-TRBJ usage, while memory cells differed. TRB CDR3s were more hydrophobic in CXCR3-positive than in CXCR3-negative naive cells.

As concerns this clonotype: The antigen is undetermined.

CDR1 SQVTM and CDR2 ANQGSEA come from the germline V gene. CDR3 length: 13 residues. Each TRB cDNA library was prepared by 5' RACE (with UMI labels). Following a re-call of the 5' RACE reads, TCRdb has one entry per CDR3 protein and lacks DNA. In all, the sample yields over 70,000 distinct CDR3 sequences. This chain connects TRBV29-1 to TRBJ1-4; the TCRdb D gene call, TRBD1, has no DNA to confirm it. The sequencing sample was made of naive CXCR3- CD8+ T cells from blood. Subset indicated: CD45RO-CCR7+CD27+CD95- naive CD8+ T cells lacking CXCR3 (TNR3-). The source is a human donor in good health. Some clones in this sample may be carry-over from other donors' samples. The CDR3 loop is CSGTTGGNEKLFF.